These 28 T cell receptor beta chains originate from one sample sequenced in a study of blood T cell repertoires in COVID-19. Repertoires were generated with immunoSEQ multiplex PCR, while TCRdb's copy carries only in-frame clones and drops some. The repertoire holds hundreds of thousands of clones, 75% to 85% seen once, with approximately 4.6% in the top ten. The material sequenced was PBMCs or T cells enriched from blood (not recorded which). The receptors originated from a man aged 25-40 years with acute COVID-19.

In this sample, this clone turned up once. J is TRBJ1-5 and V is TRBV11-3; D remains ambiguous. The CDR3 covers 17 residues. Per the germline V gene, CDR1 is SGHNT and CDR2 is YENEEA. Trimming removed 0 bases from V and 1 base from J, with 13 bases in between. The CDR3 reads CASSLDLRGRSNQPQHF. The DNA for the CDR3 is TGTGCCAGCAGCTTAGATTTAAGAGGGAGAAGCAATCAGCCCCAGCATTTT.

The chain uses TRBV6-5 and TRBJ1-1; D perhaps matches TRBD1 (6 bases). The germline V gene encodes CDR1 MNHEY and CDR2 SVGAGI. The V end lost 2 bases, the J end lost 0 bases, and 13 bases lay between the germline ends. The CDR3 runs 16 residues. CDR3 DNA: TGTGCCAGCAGTTACACCTCCACAGGGCTGAACACTGAAGCTTTCTTT. Amino acids: CASSYTSTGLNTEAFF.

The gene calls are TRBV7-9 and TRBJ1-2; D is perhaps TRBD1 (5 bases). Trimming took off 0 bases at V and 3 bases at J, with 8 bases between the two ends. Looked up from germline, CDR1 is SEHNR and CDR2 is FQNEAQ (reference sequence). The CDR3 is 14 amino acids. CDR3 coding DNA: TGTGCCAGCAGCTTAGCCAGGGCTGACTATGGCTACACCTTC. It yields the protein CASSLARADYGYTF. Based on the CDR3 plus reference TRBV7-9 and TRBJ1-2, the full variable domain is DTGVSQNPRHKITKRGQNVTFRCDPISEHNRLYWYRQTLGQGPEFLTYFQNEAQLEKSRLLSDRFSAERPKGSFSTLEIQRTEQGDSAMYLCASSLARADYGYTFGSGTRLTVV.

In its sample, this clone was seen a few times. The J gene is TRBJ1-1, the V gene TRBV7-9; perhaps TRBD1 as D (5 bases). The germline gives CDR1 SEHNR, CDR2 FQNEAQ (reference sequence). Trimming removed 5 bases from V and 1 base from J, with 11 bases in between. The CDR3 is 14 residues long. As DNA, the CDR3 is TGTGCCAGCAGCCCGGACACCTGGAACACTGAAGCTTTCTTT. This codes for CASSPDTWNTEAFF.

This clone was seen a few times. The chain is built from TRBV15 and TRBJ2-5, with D tentatively TRBD1 (6 bases). Trimming left V 0 bases short and J 5 bases short, with 13 bases between. Germline CDR1 reads LNHNV; CDR2 reads YYDKDF (reference sequence). The CDR3 totals 15 residues. Written as DNA, the CDR3 is TGTGCCACCAGCAGAGAGGGGGCTCCGGGGGAGACCCAGTACTTC. Translating gives CATSREGAPGETQYF.

This clone was observed once. The chain recombines TRBV19 with TRBJ2-6, with D possibly TRBD2 on 5 matching bases. Looked up from germline, CDR1 is LNHDA and CDR2 is SQIVND (reference sequence). V gave up 3 bases and J gave up 4 bases, with 10 bases separating them. The length of the CDR3 is 15 residues. CDR3 protein: CASSIAGVGANVLTF. In nucleotides, the CDR3 is TGTGCCAGTAGTATTGCCGGGGTCGGGGCCAACGTCCTGACTTTC.

The V call is TRBV19, the J call TRBJ2-3; 7 bases match TRBD2. Trimming cost V 4 bases and J 6 bases; bases outside gene matches: 10. CDR3 size: 15 residues. Germline V gene data show CDR1 as LNHDA and CDR2 as SQIVND (reference sequence). The CDR3 is CASSTAGRSGDTQYF. The DNA for the CDR3 is TGTGCCAGTAGTACAGCGGGACGCTCGGGGGATACGCAGTATTTT.

Only a few counts were recorded for this clone. This chain links TRBV29-1 with TRBJ1-5; the D is unclear. V gave up 6 bases and J gave up 2 bases, with 17 bases separating them. The CDR3 is 15 amino acids. The germline gives CDR1 SQVTM, CDR2 ANQGSEA. CDR3 sequence reads: CSVADGFLGNQPQHF. The CDR3 coding sequence is TGCAGCGTCGCTGACGGGTTTTTAGGCAATCAGCCCCAGCATTTT.

This rearrangement joins TRBV19 to TRBJ1-4; D is undetermined. This CDR3 has 11 amino acids. V shed 7 bases and J shed 4 bases, with 4 bases lying between them. Per germline, CDR1 LNHDA and CDR2 SQIVND (reference sequence). CDR3 nucleotides: TGTGCCAGTACCCATAATGAAAAACTGTTTTTT. Protein sequence: CASTHNEKLFF.

The chain links TRBV28 to TRBJ1-2, with 9 positions matching TRBD1. Germline trimming cut 5 bases from V and 2 bases from J; bases unmatched to any gene: 3. Germline CDR1 MDHEN, CDR2 SYDVKM. The CDR3 has 14 amino acids. CDR3 protein: CASSEGTGNYGYTF. The CDR3 DNA reads as TGTGCCAGCAGTGAAGGGACAGGGAACTATGGCTACACCTTC.

J is TRBJ2-2 and V is TRBV5-1; TRBD1 matches at 7 bases. From germline, CDR1 is SGHRS and CDR2 YFSETQ. The CDR3 runs 14 residues. V dropped 7 bases and J dropped 1; count of bases not matched to a gene: 4. DNA of the CDR3: TGCGCCAGCGAGAGGGGGCGGAACACCGGGGAGCTGTTTTTT. This translates into CASERGRNTGELFF.

The chain recombines TRBV10-3 with TRBJ2-6; no definite D call. The germline CDR1 and CDR2 sequences are ENHRY and SYGVKD. This CDR3 has 19 residues. With 9 bases removed from V and 4 bases from J, the gap between germline ends came to 28 bases. CDR3 bases: TGTGCCATACCTTCGTCTGTACAGAGTCCCTATGTAGGGGCCAACGTCCTGACTTTC. Translated, it gives CAIPSSVQSPYVGANVLTF.

This clone was recorded once. This sequence joins TRBV5-6 and TRBJ1-3, with 7 bases matching TRBD1. CDR3 length: 16 amino acids. V gave up 4 bases and J gave up 3 bases; unmatched junction bases: 10. Germline CDR1 and CDR2: SGHDT and YYEEEE. The CDR3 nucleotides read TGTGCCAGCAGCCGTAGGCGCCACAGGGGTGGAAACACCATATATTTT. Translation: CASSRRRHRGGNTIYF.

The chain links TRBV6-5 to TRBJ2-5, with D possibly TRBD2 on 7 matching bases. This CDR3 has 14 amino acids. Germline lookup yields CDR1 MNHEY and CDR2 SVGAGI. The V end was cut by 10 bases, the J end by 4 bases, with 19 bases between. The CDR3 nucleotides read TGTGCCACCGCTCTTGGGGGGGCTGGAGAGACCCAGTACTTC. This gives the protein CATALGGAGETQYF.

In regard to this clone: Compared with germline, one end of the junction differs, possibly owing to a read error. The rearrangement links TRBV29-1 to TRBJ2-1; possibly TRBD1 for D (6 bases). This CDR3 is 13 amino acids long. Germline V gene lookup returns CDR1 SQVTM and CDR2 ANQGSEA. CDR3 amino acids: CTVLRGTLNEQFF. The CDR3 DNA reads as TGCACCGTTCTCAGGGGCACGTTGAATGAGCAGTTCTTC.

The V call is TRBV3-1 (or the pseudogene TRBV3-2), the J call TRBJ2-3, with 8 positions matching TRBD2. Germline V gives CDR1 LGHDT, CDR2 YNNKEL (reference sequence). After removal of 4 bases from V and 2 bases from J, the junction contained 8 bases not matched to a gene. This CDR3 spans 16 amino acids. Here the CDR3 reads CASSPYSGAVTDTQYF. In DNA, the CDR3 is TGTGCCAGCAGCCCCTATAGCGGGGCCGTCACAGATACGCAGTATTTT.

The genes are TRBV7-3 and TRBJ2-3, with 9 bases aligning to TRBD2. CDR3 length equals 15 residues. After removal of 5 bases from V and 4 bases from J, the junction contained 7 bases not matched to a gene. In germline, CDR1 is SGHTA, CDR2 FQGTGA. The CDR3 DNA reads as TGTGCCAGCAGCCGAAGCGGGGGGAGGGCAGATACGCAGTATTTT. Its protein product is CASSRSGGRADTQYF.

The genes are TRBV5-1 and TRBJ1-1; 11 nucleotides agree with TRBD1. CDR3 length: 15 residues. CDR1 and CDR2 from the germline V gene are SGHRS and YFSETQ. The J segment lost 5 bases and the V segment lost 4 bases, leaving 7 bases of the junction unmatched. The CDR3 coding sequence is TGCGCCAGCAGCCCCCGGACAGGGGGCATTACTGAAGCTTTCTTT. Encoded protein: CASSPRTGGITEAFF.

This clone was picked up a small number of times. The rearrangement joins TRBV5-4 to TRBJ1-2; weak D call: TRBD1 (6 bases). In germline, CDR1 is SGHNT, CDR2 YYREEE (reference sequence). The CDR3 is 15 amino acids. V lost 2 bases and J lost 4, with 15 bases in between. This CDR3 reads CASSLQGVRTYGYTF. The DNA of the CDR3 is TGTGCCAGCAGCTTACAGGGCGTTAGGACCTATGGCTACACCTTC.

The chain employs TRBV12-5 and TRBJ2-6; TRBD1 is a possible D gene (6 bases). CDR3 length: 18 amino acids. CDR1 and CDR2 from the germline V gene are LGHNT and FRNRAP. Trimming cost V 6 bases and J 0 bases, with 18 bases left between them. CDR3 coding DNA: TGTGCTAGTGGGAAACGGGACAAATTAAGCTCTGGGGCCAACGTCCTGACTTTC. Its translation is CASGKRDKLSSGANVLTF.

The V call is TRBV5-1, the J call TRBJ2-1; TRBD1 matches at 9 bases. The CDR3 extends over 12 amino acids. V shed 4 bases, J shed 12 bases, and the junction held 5 bases outside the gene matches. Germline V gene lookup returns CDR1 SGHRS and CDR2 YFSETQ. Here the CDR3 reads CASSQGQGGQFF. As DNA, the CDR3 is TGCGCCAGCAGCCAGGGACAGGGTGGGCAGTTCTTC. Using reference TRBV5-1 and TRBJ2-1 for the parts outside the CDR3, the full variable domain is KAGVTQTPRYLIKTRGQQVTLSCSPISGHRSVSWYQQTPGQGLQFLFEYFSETQRNKGNFPGRFSGRQFSNSRSEMNVSTLELGDSALYLCASSQGQGGQFFGPGTRLTVL.

The chain is built from TRBV5-6 and TRBJ1-5; D remains ambiguous. The CDR3 extends over 15 amino acids. CDR1 is SGHDT, CDR2 YYEEEE, per germline. V lost 5 bases and J lost 3, with 15 bases in between. The CDR3 DNA sequence: TGTGCCAGCAGTTTGTACCAGGTTGACAATCAGCCCCAGCATTTT. Protein sequence: CASSLYQVDNQPQHF.

This chain joins TRBV24-1 and TRBJ2-3; TRBD1 matches 9 bases. Germline lookup yields CDR1 KGHDR and CDR2 SFDVKD. The length of the CDR3 is 17 residues. The V gene end was trimmed by 3 bases and the J gene end by 4 bases; junction bases not matched to a gene: 10. The CDR3 is CATSDATGTGRPDTQYF. The DNA for the CDR3 is TGTGCCACCAGTGATGCCACCGGGACAGGGAGGCCAGATACGCAGTATTTT.

This chain links TRBV5-1 with TRBJ1-1; perhaps TRBD1 as D (5 bases). Germline lookup yields CDR1 SGHRS and CDR2 YFSETQ. V lost 2 bases, J lost 2 bases, and 10 bases lay in between. The CDR3 has 14 residues. CDR3 sequence reads: CASSFQGVNTEAFF. Here the CDR3 DNA reads TGCGCCAGCAGCTTTCAAGGGGTAAACACTGAAGCTTTCTTT.

CDR3 in amino acids: CASSVDGRNTEAFF. CDR3 nucleotides: TGTGCCAGCAGCGTAGATGGGAGGAACACTGAAGCTTTCTTT. The V call is TRBV9, the J call TRBJ1-1, with unresolved D. There are 14 residues in the CDR3. Germline lookup yields CDR1 SGDLS and CDR2 YYNGEE. The germline V and J ends were trimmed by 0 bases and 1 base, with 7 bases remaining between them.

The J gene is TRBJ1-1, the V gene TRBV6-5, with D possibly TRBD1 on 6 matching bases. Germline values: CDR1 MNHEY, CDR2 SVGAGI. Trimming shortened V by 6 bases and J by 1 base, and 9 bases separated the two germline ends. The CDR3 has 13 residues. The CDR3 is CASRQGPNTEAFF. The CDR3 region has the DNA TGTGCCAGCAGACAGGGCCCGAACACTGAAGCTTTCTTT.

The J gene is TRBJ1-1, the V gene TRBV20-1; maybe TRBD1 (6 bases). The V end lost 1 base, the J end lost 7 bases, and 7 bases lay between the germline ends. The germline CDR1 and CDR2 sequences are DFQATT and SNEGSKA (reference sequence). There are 11 residues in the CDR3. The CDR3 loop reads CSARGQVEAFF. DNA for the CDR3: TGCAGTGCTAGAGGACAGGTTGAAGCTTTCTTT.

The rearrangement uses TRBV9 and TRBJ2-1, with TRBD2 identical over 7 bases. The junction had 6 bases not matched to a gene; V was cut back by 0 bases and J by 6 bases. CDR3 length: 15 amino acids. Germline CDR1 is SGDLS and CDR2 is YYNGEE. CDR3 bases: TGTGCCAGCAGCGTAGCATCGTCGGGGGGCAATGAGCAGTTCTTC. It encodes CASSVASSGGNEQFF.